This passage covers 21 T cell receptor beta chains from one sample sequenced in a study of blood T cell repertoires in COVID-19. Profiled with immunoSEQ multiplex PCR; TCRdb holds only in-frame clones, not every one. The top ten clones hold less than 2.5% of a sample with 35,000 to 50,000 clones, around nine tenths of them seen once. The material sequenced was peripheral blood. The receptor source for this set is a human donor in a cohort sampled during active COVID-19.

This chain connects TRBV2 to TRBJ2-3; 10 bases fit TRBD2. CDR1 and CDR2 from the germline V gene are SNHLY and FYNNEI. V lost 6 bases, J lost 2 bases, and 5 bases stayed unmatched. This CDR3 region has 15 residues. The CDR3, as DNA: TGTGCCAGCAGAGAGCGGGGGGGCCACACAGATACGCAGTATTTT. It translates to CASRERGGHTDTQYF.

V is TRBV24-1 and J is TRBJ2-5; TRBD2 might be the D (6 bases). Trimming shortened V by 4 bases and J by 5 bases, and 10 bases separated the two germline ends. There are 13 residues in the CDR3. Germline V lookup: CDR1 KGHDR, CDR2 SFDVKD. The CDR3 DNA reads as TGTGCCACCAGTGAGGTAGCGGTGGAGACCCAGTACTTC. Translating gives CATSEVAVETQYF.

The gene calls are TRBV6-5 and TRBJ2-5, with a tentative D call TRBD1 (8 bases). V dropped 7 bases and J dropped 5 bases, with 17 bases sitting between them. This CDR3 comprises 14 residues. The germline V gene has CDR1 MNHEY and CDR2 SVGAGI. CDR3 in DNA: TGTGCCAGCAATCCCAGCGGGGACAGGGAGACCCAGTACTTC. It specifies CASNPSGDRETQYF.

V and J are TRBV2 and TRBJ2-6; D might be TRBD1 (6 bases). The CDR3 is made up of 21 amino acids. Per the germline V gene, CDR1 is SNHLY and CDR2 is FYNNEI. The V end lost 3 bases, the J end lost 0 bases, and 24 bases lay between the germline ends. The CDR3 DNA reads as TGTGCCAGCAGTGATTTGTCCCAGGGGATATTGGAATTCTCTGGGGCCAACGTCCTGACTTTC. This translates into CASSDLSQGILEFSGANVLTF.

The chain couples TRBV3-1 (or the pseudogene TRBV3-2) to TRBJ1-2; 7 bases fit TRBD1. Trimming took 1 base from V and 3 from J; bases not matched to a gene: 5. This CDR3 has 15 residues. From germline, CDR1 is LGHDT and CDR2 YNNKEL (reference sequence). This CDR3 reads CASSQAIDRDYGYTF. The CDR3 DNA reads TGTGCCAGCAGCCAAGCTATCGACAGGGACTATGGCTACACCTTC.

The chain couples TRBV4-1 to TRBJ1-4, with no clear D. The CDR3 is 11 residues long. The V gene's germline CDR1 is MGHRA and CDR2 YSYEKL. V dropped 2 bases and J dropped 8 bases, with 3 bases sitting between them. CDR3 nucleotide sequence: TGCGCCAGCAGCCAACGGGAAAAACTGTTTTTT. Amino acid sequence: CASSQREKLFF.

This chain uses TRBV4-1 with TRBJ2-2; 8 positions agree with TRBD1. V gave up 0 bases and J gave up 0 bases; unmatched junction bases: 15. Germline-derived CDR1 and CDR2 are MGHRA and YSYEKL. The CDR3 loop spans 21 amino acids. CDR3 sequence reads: CASSQDRPQTGQGSNTGELFF. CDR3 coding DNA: TGCGCCAGCAGCCAAGATCGGCCCCAAACAGGACAGGGTTCGAACACCGGGGAGCTGTTTTTT.

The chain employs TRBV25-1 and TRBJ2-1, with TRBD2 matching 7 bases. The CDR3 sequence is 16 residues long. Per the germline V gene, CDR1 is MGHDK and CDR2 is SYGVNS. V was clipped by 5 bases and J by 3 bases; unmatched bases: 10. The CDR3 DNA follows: TGTGCCAGCAGTCCCCCATGGGAGGGGAACTACAATGAGCAGTTCTTC. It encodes CASSPPWEGNYNEQFF.

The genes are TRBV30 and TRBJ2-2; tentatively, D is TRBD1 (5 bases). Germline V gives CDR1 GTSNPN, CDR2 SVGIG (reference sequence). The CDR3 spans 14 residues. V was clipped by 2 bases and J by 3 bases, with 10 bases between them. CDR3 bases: TGTGCCTGGAGTATTCAGGGATACACCGGGGAGCTGTTTTTT. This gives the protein CAWSIQGYTGELFF. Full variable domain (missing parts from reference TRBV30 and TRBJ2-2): SQTIHQWPATLVQPVGSPLSLECTVEGTSNPNLYWYRQAAGRGLQLLFYSVGIGQISSEVPQNLSASRPQDRQFILSSKKLLLSDSGFYLCAWSIQGYTGELFFGEGSRLTVL.

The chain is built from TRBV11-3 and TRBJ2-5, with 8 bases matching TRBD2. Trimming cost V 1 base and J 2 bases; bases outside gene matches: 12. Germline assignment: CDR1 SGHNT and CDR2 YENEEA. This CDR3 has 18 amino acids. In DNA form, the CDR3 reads TGTGCCAGCAGCTTAGGGTTAATAAGCGGGGGAGAGCAAGAGACCCAGTACTTC. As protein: CASSLGLISGGEQETQYF.

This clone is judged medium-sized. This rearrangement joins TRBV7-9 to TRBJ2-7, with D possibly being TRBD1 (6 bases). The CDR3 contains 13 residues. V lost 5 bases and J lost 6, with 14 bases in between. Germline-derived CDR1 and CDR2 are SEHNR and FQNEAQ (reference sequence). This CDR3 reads CASSRDSGAEQYF. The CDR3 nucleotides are TGTGCCAGCAGCCGAGACTCAGGGGCCGAGCAGTACTTC.

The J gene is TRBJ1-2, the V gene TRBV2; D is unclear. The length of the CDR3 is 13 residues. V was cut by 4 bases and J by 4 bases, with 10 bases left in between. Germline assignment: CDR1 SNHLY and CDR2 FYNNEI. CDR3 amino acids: CASSGLLGYGYTF. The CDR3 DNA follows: TGTGCCAGCAGTGGACTACTGGGCTATGGCTACACCTTC.

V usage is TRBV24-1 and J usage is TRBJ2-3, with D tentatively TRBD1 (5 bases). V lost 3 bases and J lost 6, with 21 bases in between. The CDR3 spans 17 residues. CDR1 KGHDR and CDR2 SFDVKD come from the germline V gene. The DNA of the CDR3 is TGTGCCACCAGTGATATGGGGCAGGGTGGCAGGCCGGATACGCAGTATTTT. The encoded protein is CATSDMGQGGRPDTQYF.

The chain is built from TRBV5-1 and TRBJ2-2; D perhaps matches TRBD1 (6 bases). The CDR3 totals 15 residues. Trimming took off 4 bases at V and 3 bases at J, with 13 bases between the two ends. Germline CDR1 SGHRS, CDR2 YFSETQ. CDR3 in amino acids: CASSVRQDHTGELFF. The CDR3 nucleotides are TGCGCCAGCAGCGTTCGACAGGACCACACCGGGGAGCTGTTTTTT.

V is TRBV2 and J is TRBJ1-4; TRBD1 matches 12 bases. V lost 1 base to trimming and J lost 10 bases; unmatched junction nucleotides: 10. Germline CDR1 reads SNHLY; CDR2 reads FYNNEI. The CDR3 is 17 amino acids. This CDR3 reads CASSEGLNGTGGGKLFF. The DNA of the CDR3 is TGTGCCAGCAGTGAAGGTCTGAACGGGACAGGGGGCGGAAAACTGTTTTTT. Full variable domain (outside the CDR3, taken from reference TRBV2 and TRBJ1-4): EPEVTQTPSHQVTQMGQEVILRCVPISNHLYFYWYRQILGQKVEFLVSFYNNEISEKSEIFDDQFSVERPDGSNFTLKIRSTKLEDSAMYFCASSEGLNGTGGGKLFFGSGTQLSVL.

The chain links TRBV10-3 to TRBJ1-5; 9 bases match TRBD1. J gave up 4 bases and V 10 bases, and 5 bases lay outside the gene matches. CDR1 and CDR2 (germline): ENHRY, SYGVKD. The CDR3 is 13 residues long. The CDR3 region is CATDRGENQPQHF. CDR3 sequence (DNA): TGTGCCACGGACAGGGGAGAAAATCAGCCCCAGCATTTT.

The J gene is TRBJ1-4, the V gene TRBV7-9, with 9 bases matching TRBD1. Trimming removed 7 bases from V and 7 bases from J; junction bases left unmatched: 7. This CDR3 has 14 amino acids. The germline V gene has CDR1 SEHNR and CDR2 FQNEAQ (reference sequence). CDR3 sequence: CASTQGQGSEKLFF. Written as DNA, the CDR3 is TGTGCCAGCACCCAAGGACAGGGGAGTGAAAAACTGTTTTTT.

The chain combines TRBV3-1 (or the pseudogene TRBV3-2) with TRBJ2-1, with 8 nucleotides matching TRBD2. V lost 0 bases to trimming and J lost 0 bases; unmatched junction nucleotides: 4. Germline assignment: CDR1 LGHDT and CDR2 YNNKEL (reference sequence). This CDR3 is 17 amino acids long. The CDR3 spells CASSQERGAISYNEQFF. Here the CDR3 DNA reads TGTGCCAGCAGCCAAGAGCGGGGGGCCATCTCCTACAATGAGCAGTTCTTC.

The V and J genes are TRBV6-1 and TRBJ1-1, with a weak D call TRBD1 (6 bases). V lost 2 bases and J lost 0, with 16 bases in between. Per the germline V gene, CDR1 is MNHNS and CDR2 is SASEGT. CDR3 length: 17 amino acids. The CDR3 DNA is TGTGCCAGCAGTGAACTCCCAGGGGTTTCCATGAACACTGAAGCTTTCTTT. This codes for CASSELPGVSMNTEAFF.

The CDR3 DNA reads TGTGCCAGTAGTATAAGACAGGGCGATAACCAGCCCCAGCATTTT. This sequence encodes CASSIRQGDNQPQHF. V is TRBV19 and J is TRBJ1-5; 7 bases align to TRBD1. The V segment lost 2 bases and the J segment 7 bases; nucleotides outside the gene matches: 8. This CDR3 comprises 15 residues. CDR1 LNHDA and CDR2 SQIVND come from the germline V gene (reference sequence). Full variable domain (missing parts from reference TRBV19 and TRBJ1-5): DGGITQSPKYLFRKEGQNVTLSCEQNLNHDAMYWYRQDPGQGLRLIYYSQIVNDFQKGDIAEGYSVSREKKESFPLTVTSAQKNPTAFYLCASSIRQGDNQPQHFGDGTRLSIL.

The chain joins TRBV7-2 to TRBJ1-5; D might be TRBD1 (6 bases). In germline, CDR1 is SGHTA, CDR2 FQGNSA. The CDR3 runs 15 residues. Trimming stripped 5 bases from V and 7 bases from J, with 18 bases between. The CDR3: CASSLPGGAGQPQHF. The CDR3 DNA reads TGTGCCAGCAGCCTTCCGGGGGGGGCAGGACAGCCCCAGCATTTT.